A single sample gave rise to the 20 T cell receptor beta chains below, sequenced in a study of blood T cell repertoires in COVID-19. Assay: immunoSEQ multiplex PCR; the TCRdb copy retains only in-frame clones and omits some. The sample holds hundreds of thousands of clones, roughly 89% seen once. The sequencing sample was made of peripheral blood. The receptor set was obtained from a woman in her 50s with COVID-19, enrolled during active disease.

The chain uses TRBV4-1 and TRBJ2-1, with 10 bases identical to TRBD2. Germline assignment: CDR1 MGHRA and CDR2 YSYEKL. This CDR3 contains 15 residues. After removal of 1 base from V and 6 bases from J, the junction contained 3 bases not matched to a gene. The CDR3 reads CASSQARLAGNEQFF. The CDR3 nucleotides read TGCGCCAGCAGCCAAGCGCGACTAGCGGGCAATGAGCAGTTCTTC.

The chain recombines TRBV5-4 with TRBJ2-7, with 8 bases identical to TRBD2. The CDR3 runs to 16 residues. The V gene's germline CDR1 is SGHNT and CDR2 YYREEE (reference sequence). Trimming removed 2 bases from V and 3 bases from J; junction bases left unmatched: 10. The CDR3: CASSLGSGGTNYEQYF. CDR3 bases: TGTGCCAGCAGCTTAGGCTCGGGGGGGACCAACTACGAGCAGTACTTC.

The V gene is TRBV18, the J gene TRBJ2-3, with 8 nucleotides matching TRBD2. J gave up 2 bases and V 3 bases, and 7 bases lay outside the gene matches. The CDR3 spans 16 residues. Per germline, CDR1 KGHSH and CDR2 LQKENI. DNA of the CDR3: TGTGCCAGCTCACCTCGAGTAGCGGGGATCACAGATACGCAGTATTTT. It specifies CASSPRVAGITDTQYF.

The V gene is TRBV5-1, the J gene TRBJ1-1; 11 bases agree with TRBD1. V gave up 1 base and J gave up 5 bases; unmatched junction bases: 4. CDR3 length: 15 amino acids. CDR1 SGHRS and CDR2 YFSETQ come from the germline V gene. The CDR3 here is CASSLLGQGATEAFF. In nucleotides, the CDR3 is TGCGCCAGCAGCTTGCTCGGACAGGGGGCGACTGAAGCTTTCTTT.

CDR3 in amino acids: CASSYTGNTIYF. The CDR3 nucleotides are TGTGCCAGCAGTTACACAGGAAACACCATATATTTT. The gene calls are TRBV12-3 or TRBV12-4 and TRBJ1-3; no clear D. The CDR3 length is 12 residues. Trimming shortened V by 4 bases and J by 4 bases, and 5 bases separated the two germline ends.

The CDR3: CASSQQGNYGYTF. DNA of the CDR3: TGCGCCAGCAGCCAACAGGGGAACTATGGCTACACCTTC. This chain joins TRBV5-1 and TRBJ1-2, with 7 bases that match TRBD1. CDR3 length: 13 amino acids. CDR1 is SGHRS, CDR2 YFSETQ, per germline. Trimming took 4 bases from V and 2 from J; bases not matched to a gene: 2.

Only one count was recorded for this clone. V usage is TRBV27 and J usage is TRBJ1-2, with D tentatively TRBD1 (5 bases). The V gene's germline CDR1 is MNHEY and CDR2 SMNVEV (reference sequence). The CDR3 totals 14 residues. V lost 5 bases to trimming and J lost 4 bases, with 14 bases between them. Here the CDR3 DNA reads TGTGCCAGCAGTCCTCTTGACAGTTCCTATGGCTACACCTTC. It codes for CASSPLDSSYGYTF.

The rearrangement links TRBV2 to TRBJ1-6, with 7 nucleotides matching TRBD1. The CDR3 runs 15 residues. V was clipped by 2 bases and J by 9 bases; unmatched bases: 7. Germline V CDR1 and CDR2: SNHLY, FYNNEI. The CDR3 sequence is CASSESTGLSSPLHF. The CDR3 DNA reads TGTGCCAGCAGTGAATCGACAGGGTTAAGTTCACCCCTCCACTTT.

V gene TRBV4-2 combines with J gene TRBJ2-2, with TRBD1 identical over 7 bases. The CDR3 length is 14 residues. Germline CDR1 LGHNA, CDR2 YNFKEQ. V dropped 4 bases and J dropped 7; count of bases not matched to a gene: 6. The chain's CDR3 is CASSLRGRDGELFF. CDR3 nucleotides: TGTGCCAGCAGCCTGAGGGGGCGCGACGGGGAGCTGTTTTTT.

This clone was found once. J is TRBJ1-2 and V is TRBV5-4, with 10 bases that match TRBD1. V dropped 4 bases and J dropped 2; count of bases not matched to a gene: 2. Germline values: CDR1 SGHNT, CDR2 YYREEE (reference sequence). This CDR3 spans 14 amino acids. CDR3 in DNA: TGTGCCAGCAGCAGGACAGGGGGAAACTATGGCTACACCTTC. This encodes CASSRTGGNYGYTF.

Here the CDR3 reads CASRGRDYGYTF. Here the CDR3 DNA reads TGTGCCAGCCGTGGCCGGGACTATGGCTACACCTTC. V usage is TRBV2 and J usage is TRBJ1-2; no definite D call. This CDR3 is 12 amino acids long. Germline lookup yields CDR1 SNHLY and CDR2 FYNNEI. V lost 8 bases to trimming and J lost 3 bases, with 10 bases between them.

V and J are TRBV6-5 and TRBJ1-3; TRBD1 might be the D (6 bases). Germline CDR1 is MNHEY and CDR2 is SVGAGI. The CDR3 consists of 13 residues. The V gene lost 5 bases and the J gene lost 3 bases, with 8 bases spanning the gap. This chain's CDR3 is CASSRDNGNTIYF. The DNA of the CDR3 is TGTGCCAGCAGTCGGGACAATGGAAACACCATATATTTT.

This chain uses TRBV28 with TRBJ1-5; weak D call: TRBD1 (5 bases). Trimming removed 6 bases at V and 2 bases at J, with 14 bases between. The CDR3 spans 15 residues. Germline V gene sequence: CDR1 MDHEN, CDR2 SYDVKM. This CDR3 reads CASSRGLLGNQPQHF. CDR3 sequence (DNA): TGTGCCAGCAGCCGGGGACTTTTGGGCAATCAGCCCCAGCATTTT.

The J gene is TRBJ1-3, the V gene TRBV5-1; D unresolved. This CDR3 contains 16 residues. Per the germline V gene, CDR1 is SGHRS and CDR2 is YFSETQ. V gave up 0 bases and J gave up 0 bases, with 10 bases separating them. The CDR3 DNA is TGCGCCAGCAGCTTGGGCGCGGAGCACTCTGGAAACACCATATATTTT. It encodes CASSLGAEHSGNTIYF.

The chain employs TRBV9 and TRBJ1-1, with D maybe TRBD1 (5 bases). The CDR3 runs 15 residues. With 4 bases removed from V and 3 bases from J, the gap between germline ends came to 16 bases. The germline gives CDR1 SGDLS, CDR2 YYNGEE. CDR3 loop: CASSPHRGLDTEAFF. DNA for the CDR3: TGTGCCAGCAGCCCCCATAGGGGTCTCGACACTGAAGCTTTCTTT.

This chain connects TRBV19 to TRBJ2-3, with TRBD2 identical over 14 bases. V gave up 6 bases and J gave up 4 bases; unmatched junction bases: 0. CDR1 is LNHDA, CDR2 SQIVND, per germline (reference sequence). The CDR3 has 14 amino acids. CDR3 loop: CASRGLAGADTQYF. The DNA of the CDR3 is TGTGCCAGTAGGGGACTAGCGGGGGCAGATACGCAGTATTTT.

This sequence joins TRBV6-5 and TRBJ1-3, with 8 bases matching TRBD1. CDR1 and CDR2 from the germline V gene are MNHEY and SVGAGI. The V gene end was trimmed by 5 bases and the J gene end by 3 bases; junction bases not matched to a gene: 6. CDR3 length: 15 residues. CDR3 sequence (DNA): TGTGCCAGCAGTCCCGCGGACAGGGTTGGAAACACCATATATTTT. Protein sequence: CASSPADRVGNTIYF.

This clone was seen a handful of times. The CDR3 loop is CSVVGTGRPTQYF. Written as DNA, the CDR3 is TGCAGCGTTGTAGGGACAGGCCGACCGACCCAGTACTTC. The V gene is TRBV29-1, the J gene TRBJ2-5; 8 positions agree with TRBD1. CDR1 SQVTM and CDR2 ANQGSEA come from the germline V gene. This CDR3 is built from 13 residues. V gave up 4 bases and J gave up 7 bases; unmatched junction bases: 8.

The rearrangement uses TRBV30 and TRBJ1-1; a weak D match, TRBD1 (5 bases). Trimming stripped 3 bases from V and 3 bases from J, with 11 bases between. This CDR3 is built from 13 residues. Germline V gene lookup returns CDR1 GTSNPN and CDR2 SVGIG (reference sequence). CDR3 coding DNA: TGTGCCTGGAGAGGGGATAGGGACACTGAAGCTTTCTTT. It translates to CAWRGDRDTEAFF.

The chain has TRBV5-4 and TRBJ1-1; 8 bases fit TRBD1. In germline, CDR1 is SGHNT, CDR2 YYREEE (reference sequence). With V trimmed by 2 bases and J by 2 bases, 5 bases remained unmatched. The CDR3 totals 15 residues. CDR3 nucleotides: TGTGCCAGCAGCTTACCGGGACAGGCAAACACTGAAGCTTTCTTT. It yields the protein CASSLPGQANTEAFF.